This TCR beta chain originates from a study of T cell repertoires in cytomegalovirus infection. Germline values: CDR1 SGHRS, CDR2 YFSETQ. This CDR3 has 15 residues. One entry per CDR3 protein, called by TCRdb with MiXCR from the reads. The sample has roughly 300,000 distinct CDR3 sequences, roughly 24% seen once. This clonotype has only a few counts. A read error may produce the germline difference seen at one junction end. This TCR was recovered from a human donor in good health (CMV status not recorded). Some clones in this sample may be carry-over from other donors' samples. The V and J genes are TRBV5-1 and TRBJ2-1; 9 positions agree with TRBD2. The sample consisted of PBMCs. Here the CDR3 DNA reads TGCGCCAGCAGATTGGGGCTAGCGGGGAACAATGAGCAGTTCTTC. This codes for CASRLGLAGNNEQFF. Looking up the rest from reference TRBV5-1 and TRBJ2-1 gives the full variable domain: KAGVTQTPRYLIKTRGQQVTLSCSPISGHRSVSWYQQTPGQGLQFLFEYFSETQRNKGNFPGRFSGRQFSNSRSEMNVSTLELGDSALYLCASRLGLAGNNEQFFGPGTRLTVL.